The present entry profiles one T cell receptor beta chain with its context. Its antigen is unidentified. These data come from a study of T cells expressing NK-cell markers. As for the study in general: Sequenced donors, eight in total, included seven who were HCMV-seropositive and one who was seronegative.

Findings and limits, study-wide: Top CD8+ clonotypes included the dominant CD3+CD56+NKG2C+ clonotypes in several donors. Topping the CD3+CD56-NKG2C+ fraction as well were these clonotypes, in several donors.

A 5'RACE template switching approach incorporating UMIs was used to make TCR beta cDNA. Using the 5' RACE reads, TCRdb records one entry per CDR3 protein without DNA. This sample lists a few hundred thousand distinct CDR3 sequences; its ten largest clones have approximately 0.39%. Germline CDR1 LNHDA, CDR2 SQIVND (reference sequence). This CDR3 is 13 amino acids long. The genes are TRBV19 and TRBJ2-5; as DNA is missing, the TRBD2 call by TCRdb cannot be tested. Sequenced sample: blood T cells: a sorted CD56 or NKG2C T cell subset, CD4+ or CD8+ T cells, or bulk PBMC T cells (not recorded which). The source is a man aged 18-30 years in good health. CDR3 region: CATKKSGQETQYF.